The clone carrying this T cell receptor beta chain was counted between two and nine times. Its antigen is not identified. This specimen comes from a study of blood T cells in healthy people across ages. Study outcomes and limitations: The unsorted PBMCs prevented any conclusive comparison of naive versus antigen-experienced cells.

Trimming removed 7 bases at V and 6 bases at J, with 9 bases between. The CDR3 extends over 12 amino acids. Germline lookup yields CDR1 MNHEY and CDR2 SVGEGT. Investigators took about 10 milliliters of peripheral blood from every donor. Using a J-beta primer mix together with a sample-barcoded 5' primer, a second PCR was run for roughly 7 to 12 cycles. A template-switch adaptor that had 12 random nucleotides put a tag on each cDNA molecule. MiXCR was run by TCRdb on the 5' RACE reads, yielding one entry per CDR3 protein. The table includes around 870,000 distinct CDR3 sequences, about 28% detected once.

V is TRBV6-2 or TRBV6-3 and J is TRBJ2-2; no definite D call. The sequenced sample consisted of blood. The source is a woman at least 80 years old in good health. CDR3 region: CASNWGPGELFF. For the CDR3, the DNA is TGTGCCAGCAACTGGGGTCCCGGGGAGCTGTTTTTT.